The clone carrying this T cell receptor (beta chain) has a count of ten or more. Its antigen remains unidentified. The data derive from a study of T-cell reconstitution after alpha-beta-depleted transplantation in children. The study, taken as a whole, reports: Several hundred expanded graft clones reportedly supplied alpha-beta T cells about two months after transplant. One year post-transplant, T-cell counts and diversity were largely derived from T cells produced anew.

Preparation of the TCRbeta library used unique molecular identifiers. TCRdb independently ran MiXCR on the PCR reads; one entry per CDR3 protein. The repertoire holds approximately 630,000 distinct CDR3 sequences, around 13% seen once, with around 0.8% in the top ten. Germline CDR1 and CDR2: DFQATT and SNEGSKA (reference sequence). V lost 3 bases, J lost 3 bases, and 20 bases lay in between. The CDR3 totals 16 residues. The chain employs TRBV20-1 and TRBJ2-5, with D possibly matching TRBD2 (5 bases). The TCR originated in a girl aged 2 to 9 with congenital amegakaryocytic thrombocytopenia, due to receive a stem cell transplant. The sample was PBMCs, taken before TCRalphabeta/CD19-depleted stem cell transplant. CDR3 coding DNA: TGCAGTGCTAGGGGATGGATGGCGGGTAACGAAGAGACCCAGTACTTC. This sequence encodes CSARGWMAGNEETQYF.